This T cell receptor beta chain is from a study of blood T cell repertoires in COVID-19. Study as a whole: PBMCs, B-cell-depleted T cells, or T cells provided the cDNA or gDNA that made up the material.

Data came from immunoSEQ multiplex PCR; TCRdb stores just in-frame clones and leaves some out. The sample consists of about 370,000 clones, roughly 90% of them appearing once. With 3 bases removed from V and 4 bases from J, the gap between germline ends came to 16 bases. This CDR3 region has 15 residues. Germline lookup yields CDR1 SGHDT and CDR2 YYEEEE. Exposed participants came across a COVID-19 case within 2 weeks before study entry. The rearrangement links TRBV5-6 to TRBJ1-1; D remains ambiguous. The sequence derives from a woman aged 40 to 55 who had been exposed to COVID-19. The sample taken for sequencing was PBMCs or T cells enriched from blood (not recorded which). CDR3 sequence reads: CASSSRILVGTEAFF. CDR3 nucleotide sequence: TGTGCCAGCAGCTCCCGAATATTAGTTGGCACTGAAGCTTTCTTT.